Listed below are T cell receptor beta chains from one sample, sequenced in a study of radiotherapy plus CTLA-4 blockade in lung cancer. Assay: immunoSEQ multiplex PCR; the TCRdb copy retains only in-frame clones and omits some. In the table there are approximately 28,000 clones, around 85% of which are singletons. The sequencing used peripheral blood, collected from a patient treated with radiotherapy plus ipilimumab. All receptors come from a human donor with non-small cell lung cancer who had stable disease on radiotherapy plus ipilimumab. Each CDR3 is given with its conserved first and last residue.

TRBJ1-6 | 13 | TRBV9 | CASSLGADSPLHF
TRBJ2-5 | 13 | TRBV30 | CAWSYGPRETQYF
TRBJ2-1 | 17 | TRBV9 | CASSDPLAGHSYNEQFF
TRBJ1-1 | 11 | TRBV19 | CASSIAVEAFF
TRBJ1-2 | 13 | TRBV6-6 | CASSFGDLYGYTF
TRBJ1-5 | 15 | TRBV2 | CASRKGQEVNQPQHF
TRBJ2-1 | 15 | TRBV7-7 | CASSPGTSGGNEQFF
TRBJ1-4 | 15 | TRBV6-5 | CASSYSAGTNEKLFF
TRBJ2-5 | 14 | TRBV6-6 | CASRQLKEGETQYF
TRBJ1-1 | 17 | TRBV19 | CASTPKKGQGMNTEAFF
TRBJ1-2 | 13 | TRBV6-6 | CASSYSADGGYTF
TRBJ2-1 | 16 | TRBV7-7 | CASSLAAGSSYNEQFF
TRBJ2-1 | 16 | TRBV11-3 | CASSQLAGGYHNEQFF
TRBJ1-1 | 15 | TRBV5-4 | CASSLGRGGNTEAFF
TRBJ1-2 | 16 | TRBV19 | CASSIAGFGSSYGYTF
TRBJ1-2 | 13 | TRBV30 | CASSLATPDRATF
TRBJ2-3 | 15 | TRBV27 | CASSPIGWLADTQYF
- | 15 | TRBV4-3 | CASSQQGAGSYEQYF
TRBJ1-3 | 14 | TRBV7-2 | CASSFSGAGNTIYF
TRBJ1-3 | 18 | TRBV19 | CASSIDAGLTRAGNTIYF
TRBJ2-1 | 14 | TRBV2 | CASRGTGDENEQFF
TRBJ2-1 | 16 | TRBV25-1 | CASSEEGRGGLVEQFF
TRBJ2-7 | 14 | TRBV27 | CASSLIAGEYEQYF
TRBJ1-1 | 16 | TRBV18 | CASSPPLITMNTEAFF
TRBJ1-1 | 15 | TRBV5-1 | CASSLGHLGNTEAFF
TRBJ1-3 | 14 | TRBV30 | CASQQGASGNTIYF
TRBJ2-5 | 14 | TRBV5-4 | CASSLISTEETQYF
TRBJ1-2 | 18 | TRBV7-9 | CASSSPTAPPDLNYGYTF
TRBJ2-7 | 11 | TRBV29-1 | CSVQGTYEQYF
TRBJ2-7 | 11 | TRBV5-1 | CASSSFYEQYF
TRBJ1-1 | 15 | TRBV7-9 | CASSSSTGVDTEAFF
TRBJ1-2 | 16 | TRBV27 | CASSLGAGTDLSGYTF
TRBJ1-1 | 18 | TRBV10-1 | CASTDLRGAEGMNAEAFF
TRBJ1-6 | 15 | TRBV30 | CAWRGGPGINSPLHF
TRBJ2-1 | 10 | TRBV19 | CASGQNEQFF
TRBJ2-7 | 14 | TRBV19 | CASSSSGNSYEQYF
TRBJ2-7 | 14 | TRBV28 | CASSLTRAAYEQYF
TRBJ1-4 | 16 | TRBV7-8 | CASSFFDRDEGEKLFF
TRBJ1-2 | 16 | TRBV23-1 | CASSRTRGALRYGYTF
TRBJ1-3 | 13 | TRBV5-6 | CASSEASEFPIYF
TRBJ2-3 | 15 | TRBV5-1 | CASSLGLAHADTQYF
TRBJ1-4 | 18 | TRBV28 | CASSLGQGSLPTNEKLFF